The clone carrying this TCR beta chain was counted between two and nine times. Its specificity is unknown. Unmatched junction bases numbered 6, after V lost 6 bases and J lost 6 bases. This CDR3 has 13 amino acids. Germline V gene lookup returns CDR1 LGHNT and CDR2 FRNRAP. The sequencing template was cDNA reverse transcribed from extracted RNA. The repertoire was sequenced with immunoSEQ multiplex PCR; TCRdb's copy has only in-frame clones and lacks some. The sample comprises over 150,000 clones, about 53% of which are singletons, and roughly a tenth rests with the top ten. Treatment reported: oral pan-JAK inhibitor, 5-10 mg twice daily. The data are from a study of CD8+ T cells in alopecia areata. Study-wide findings and caveats: Under tofacitinib, numerous expanded lesional clonotypes remained detectable in scalp and blood. In lesional scalp, particularly from alopecia totalis/universalis, clonality was higher than in normal scalp.

This chain uses TRBV12-5 with TRBJ1-2; TRBD1 aligns across 8 bases. The sequencing here drew on CD8+ T cells sorted from blood, taken at week 24, from a patient treated with tofacitinib. The sequence came from a human donor with alopecia areata. The CDR3 bases are TGTGCTAGTGGAACGGGACAGGCCGATGGCTACACCTTC. It yields the protein CASGTGQADGYTF.